The 27 T cell receptor beta chains below were found in one sample sequenced in a study of shared clonotypes between healthy human individuals. Using immunoSEQ multiplex PCR, the repertoire was profiled, and TCRdb retains in-frame clones only, with some absent. The table has approximately 1.5 million clones, 95% to 99% seen once. The sequenced sample was naive CD4+ T cells sorted from blood. The sample's subset: CD45RA+ positively selected. The source is a man aged 30 to 39 in good health.

This clone occurred once. The rearrangement links TRBV5-1 to TRBJ2-1; 7 bases are a match to TRBD2. The CDR3 loop spans 17 amino acids. In germline, CDR1 is SGHRS, CDR2 YFSETQ. The V gene end was trimmed by 0 bases and the J gene end by 5 bases; junction bases not matched to a gene: 11. The CDR3 is CASSLAGSSRGDNEQFF. CDR3 DNA sequence: TGCGCCAGCAGCTTGGCCGGCAGCTCTCGGGGGGACAATGAGCAGTTCTTC.

The chain uses TRBV19 and TRBJ1-5, with D possibly being TRBD1 (5 bases). This CDR3 region has 16 residues. V lost 5 bases and J lost 0, with 14 bases in between. Germline CDR1 and CDR2: LNHDA and SQIVND (reference sequence). The CDR3 loop is CASSGHGRVSNQPQHF. CDR3 nucleotide sequence: TGTGCCAGTAGTGGACACGGACGAGTTAGCAATCAGCCCCAGCATTTT.

The chain recombines TRBV25-1 with TRBJ2-5; 8 bases align to TRBD1. With V trimmed by 3 bases and J by 5 bases, 8 bases remained unmatched. The V gene's germline CDR1 is MGHDK and CDR2 SYGVNS. CDR3 length equals 15 residues. CDR3 sequence: CASSDWTGSGETQYF. DNA of the CDR3: TGTGCCAGCAGTGACTGGACAGGGAGTGGGGAGACCCAGTACTTC.

The rearrangement links TRBV27 to TRBJ2-7; D is possibly TRBD1 (6 bases). CDR3 length: 17 residues. Germline CDR1 reads MNHEY; CDR2 reads SMNVEV (reference sequence). Between the trimmed V and J ends, which lost 0 bases and 3 bases, there was a span of 18 bases. CDR3 protein: CASSLSRGIGQIYEQYF. DNA for the CDR3: TGTGCCAGCAGTTTATCAAGGGGGATAGGTCAGATCTACGAGCAGTACTTC.

The J gene is TRBJ1-1, the V gene TRBV27; the match to TRBD1 covers 8 bases. CDR1 is MNHEY, CDR2 SMNVEV, per germline (reference sequence). Germline trimming cut 4 bases from V and 10 bases from J; bases unmatched to any gene: 11. This CDR3 is built from 14 residues. The CDR3 DNA reads TGTGCCAGCAGTTCCGTCTCGACAGGGGACGGAGCTTTCTTT. This sequence encodes CASSSVSTGDGAFF.

The genes are TRBV25-1 and TRBJ2-5; possibly TRBD2 for D (7 bases). Germline CDR1 is MGHDK and CDR2 is SYGVNS. V was shortened by 3 bases and J by 5 bases, with 19 bases between the two germline ends. This CDR3 has 16 amino acids. The CDR3 here is CASSELHGGRSETQYF. The CDR3 DNA reads TGTGCCAGCAGTGAGCTCCACGGGGGGCGAAGTGAGACCCAGTACTTC. Complete variable domain (other parts from reference TRBV25-1 and TRBJ2-5): EADIYQTPRYLVIGTGKKITLECSQTMGHDKMYWYQQDPGMELHLIHYSYGVNSTEKGDLSSESTVSRIRTEHFPLTLESARPSHTSQYLCASSELHGGRSETQYFGPGTRLLVL.

The chain combines TRBV11-2 with TRBJ2-7; D is unresolved. Germline-derived CDR1 and CDR2 are SGHAT and FQNNGV. This CDR3 comprises 14 residues. V was trimmed by 5 bases and J by 2 bases, leaving 13 bases between them. CDR3 protein: CASSPLSPPYEQYF. The CDR3 coding sequence is TGTGCCAGCAGCCCGCTAAGCCCCCCCTACGAGCAGTACTTC.

DNA of the CDR3: TGTGCCAGCCGAGACAGAGATTATAGCAATCAGCCCCAGCATTTT. Translation gives CASRDRDYSNQPQHF. The chain combines TRBV19 with TRBJ1-5; D might be TRBD1 (5 bases). The germline V gene has CDR1 LNHDA and CDR2 SQIVND (reference sequence). The CDR3 has 15 amino acids. Trimming pared 9 bases from V and 0 bases from J, leaving 15 bases between.

This clone was recorded only once. The V call is TRBV5-1, the J call TRBJ2-3; D unresolved. V was pared by 0 bases and J by 6 bases, with 11 bases between. Per germline, CDR1 SGHRS and CDR2 YFSETQ. The CDR3 runs to 14 residues. The CDR3 DNA is TGCGCCAGCAGCTTGGCCAAGGGCGCCGATACGCAGTATTTT. Amino acid sequence: CASSLAKGADTQYF.

The gene calls are TRBV5-1 and TRBJ1-4; TRBD1 might be the D (5 bases). Germline assignment: CDR1 SGHRS and CDR2 YFSETQ. V shed 3 bases and J shed 6 bases, with 12 bases lying between them. The CDR3 totals 14 residues. The CDR3 spells CASSSGRRDEKLFF. The CDR3 region has the DNA TGCGCCAGCAGCTCAGGGAGGAGAGATGAAAAACTGTTTTTT. Supplemented by reference TRBV5-1 and TRBJ1-4, the full variable domain reads KAGVTQTPRYLIKTRGQQVTLSCSPISGHRSVSWYQQTPGQGLQFLFEYFSETQRNKGNFPGRFSGRQFSNSRSEMNVSTLELGDSALYLCASSSGRRDEKLFFGSGTQLSVL.

This sequence joins TRBV9 and TRBJ2-2; 7 bases agree with TRBD1. The CDR3 covers 15 residues. The germline V gene has CDR1 SGDLS and CDR2 YYNGEE. With 4 bases clipped from V and 6 bases from J, the junction kept 9 bases outside the gene matches. CDR3 residues: CASSPWTGLPGELFF. The CDR3, as DNA: TGTGCCAGCAGCCCATGGACAGGACTCCCCGGGGAGCTGTTTTTT.

The genes are TRBV19 and TRBJ2-7, with TRBD1 identical over 7 bases. V was pared by 7 bases and J by 7 bases, with 13 bases of the junction left unmatched. This CDR3 is 14 amino acids long. Germline CDR1 is LNHDA and CDR2 is SQIVND (reference sequence). The CDR3 nucleotides read TGTGCCAGTACTTCAGGGCAACAGGGGAGTGAGCAGTACTTC. It is translated as CASTSGQQGSEQYF.

The chain is built from TRBV5-1 and TRBJ2-5; possible D gene TRBD2, 5 bases. CDR3 length: 13 residues. In germline, CDR1 is SGHRS, CDR2 YFSETQ. The V end lost 2 bases, the J end lost 4 bases, and 9 bases lay between the germline ends. The CDR3 loop reads CASSFPGGETQYF. CDR3 nucleotides: TGCGCCAGCAGCTTCCCAGGAGGAGAGACCCAGTACTTC.

The V gene is TRBV15, the J gene TRBJ2-7; D not resolved. The CDR3 contains 13 residues. V lost 0 bases and J 5 bases, leaving 8 bases between the germline ends. From germline, CDR1 is LNHNV and CDR2 YYDKDF (reference sequence). This CDR3 is CATSRDRRHEQYF. In nucleotides, the CDR3 is TGTGCCACCAGCAGAGATCGGCGTCACGAGCAGTACTTC.

This clone was counted a single time. The chain uses TRBV6-1 and TRBJ2-7; 7 nucleotides align to TRBD1. This CDR3 contains 14 residues. V lost 5 bases to trimming and J lost 4 bases; unmatched junction nucleotides: 8. The germline gives CDR1 MNHNS, CDR2 SASEGT. CDR3 amino acids: CASSRGTASYEQYF. The CDR3 DNA sequence: TGTGCCAGCAGTCGAGGGACAGCAAGTTACGAGCAGTACTTC.

The chain links TRBV4-1 to TRBJ2-5; perhaps TRBD1 as D (5 bases). Deletions cut 3 bases from V and 3 bases from J, with 11 bases between. The germline CDR1 and CDR2 sequences are MGHRA and YSYEKL. The CDR3 is 14 residues long. The chain's CDR3 is CASSHSRAEETQYF. Here the CDR3 DNA reads TGCGCCAGCAGCCATTCCAGGGCAGAAGAGACCCAGTACTTC.

V usage is TRBV6-5 and J usage is TRBJ2-7; D remains unclear. The CDR3 is 13 residues long. V lost 7 bases, J lost 6 bases, and 16 bases lay in between. The V gene's germline CDR1 is MNHEY and CDR2 SVGAGI. The CDR3 DNA sequence: TGTGCCAGCAACGGGCCGACTCGGCCCGAGCAGTACTTC. The encoded protein is CASNGPTRPEQYF.

The CDR3 reads CASSRRQGRNEQFF. CDR3 sequence (DNA): TGTGCCAGCTCACGTAGACAGGGGAGGAATGAGCAGTTCTTC. The J gene is TRBJ2-1, the V gene TRBV18; TRBD1 matches at 8 bases. V gave up 4 bases and J gave up 7 bases; unmatched junction bases: 6. Germline V lookup: CDR1 KGHSH, CDR2 LQKENI. CDR3 length: 14 amino acids. The full variable domain, rest sourced from reference TRBV18 and TRBJ2-1, is NAGVMQNPRHLVRRRGQEARLRCSPMKGHSHVYWYRQLPEEGLKFMVYLQKENIIDESGMPKERFSAEFPKEGPSILRIQQVVRGDSAAYFCASSRRQGRNEQFFGPGTRLTVL.

The chain combines TRBV27 with TRBJ2-7; 7 bases match TRBD2. The CDR3 loop spans 14 amino acids. Germline CDR1 MNHEY, CDR2 SMNVEV (reference sequence). V lost 2 bases to trimming and J lost 3 bases; unmatched junction nucleotides: 4. CDR3 sequence: CASSLGPSGYEQYF. The CDR3 DNA reads TGTGCCAGCAGTTTAGGGCCTAGCGGCTACGAGCAGTACTTC.

On this clone: This CDR3 is also generated by other DNA sequences in the sample. V and J are TRBV6-5 and TRBJ1-3; D might be TRBD1 (6 bases). The CDR3 runs to 15 residues. Germline values: CDR1 MNHEY, CDR2 SVGAGI. V was trimmed by 4 bases and J by 0 bases, leaving 10 bases between them. The CDR3 DNA sequence: TGTGCCAGCAGTTCGACAGGATTCTCTGGAAACACCATATATTTT. It translates to CASSSTGFSGNTIYF.

The V and J genes are TRBV6-5 and TRBJ2-7, with D possibly TRBD1 on 5 matching bases. Germline V gives CDR1 MNHEY, CDR2 SVGAGI. V was clipped by 0 bases and J by 3 bases, with 12 bases between them. The CDR3 length is 15 residues. DNA of the CDR3: TGTGCCAGCAGTTACTCGATGACAGTAAGCTACGAGCAGTACTTC. Residues: CASSYSMTVSYEQYF.

V is TRBV11-2 and J is TRBJ1-3; TRBD1 might be the D (5 bases). Germline lookup yields CDR1 SGHAT and CDR2 FQNNGV. The CDR3 length is 15 residues. Trimming took off 7 bases at V and 1 base at J, with 14 bases between the two ends. Here the CDR3 reads CASTAQGFSGNTIYF. CDR3 DNA: TGTGCCAGCACCGCCCAGGGTTTTTCTGGAAACACCATATATTTT.

The count of this clone is one. The chain couples TRBV18 to TRBJ2-1; TRBD2 matches 10 bases. V shed 3 bases, J shed 8 bases, and the junction held 4 bases outside the gene matches. The CDR3 has 14 residues. CDR1 and CDR2 (germline): KGHSH, LQKENI. The CDR3 DNA follows: TGTGCCAGCTCACCCCTCCTAGCGGGGGATGAGCAGTTCTTC. Protein product: CASSPLLAGDEQFF.

This clone was counted once. Different DNA sequences within this sample yield the same CDR3. This chain links TRBV19 with TRBJ2-7; 7 bases map to TRBD2. CDR3 length: 14 residues. J lost 3 bases, V lost 2 bases, and 4 bases had no gene match. Germline assignment: CDR1 LNHDA and CDR2 SQIVND (reference sequence). CDR3 loop: CASSIPGGGYEQYF. Here the CDR3 DNA reads TGTGCCAGTAGTATACCCGGCGGGGGCTACGAGCAGTACTTC.

Here the CDR3 reads CASSFSGAFNEQFF. The CDR3 DNA is TGTGCCAGCAGTTTTAGCGGAGCCTTCAATGAGCAGTTCTTC. The J gene is TRBJ2-1, the V gene TRBV28, with D tentatively TRBD2 (6 bases). Germline V CDR1 and CDR2: MDHEN, SYDVKM. The CDR3 runs to 14 residues. The ends were cut back, 3 bases at V and 6 bases at J, with 12 bases in the middle.

The rearrangement uses TRBV10-1 and TRBJ1-5; D is undetermined. Germline V lookup: CDR1 WNHNN, CDR2 SYGVQD (reference sequence). V was trimmed by 4 bases and J by 0 bases, leaving 4 bases between them. The CDR3 covers 13 residues. This CDR3 reads CASSGDSNQPQHF. The CDR3 DNA follows: TGCGCCAGCAGTGGAGATAGCAATCAGCCCCAGCATTTT.

Note on this clone: The same CDR3 is also encoded by other DNA sequences in this sample. This chain uses TRBV6-1 with TRBJ2-7; D assignment may be TRBD1 or TRBD2 (6 bases each). The V and J ends lost 4 bases and 3 bases respectively, with 13 bases between them. Germline V CDR1 and CDR2: MNHNS, SASEGT. The CDR3 has 14 amino acids. In DNA, the CDR3 is TGTGCCAGCAGTGTCCAGGGGCGGGACTACGAGCAGTACTTC. Translating it yields CASSVQGRDYEQYF.